This T cell receptor beta chain was identified in a study of lymphopenia after photon versus proton radiotherapy. Note on this clone: Antigen unknown.

Findings of the study overall: After lymphocyte nadir, photon-treated repertoires showed oligoclonal expansion, especially CD8+ Temra. Authors raise, but do not show, better survival with proton therapy. Relative stability marked proton patients; photon patients lost diversity and naive cells. In patients who died, overall survival fell as post-nadir TCR diversity dropped more.

Trimming shortened V by 4 bases and J by 0 bases, and 19 bases separated the two germline ends. The CDR3 runs 17 residues. Germline CDR1 and CDR2: SGHKS and YYEKEE (reference sequence). Libraries were prepared by immunoSEQ multiplex PCR; TCRdb keeps only in-frame clonotypes and omits some of them. Here the sample spans about 40,000 clones, approximately 80% being singletons. Sequences were derived from peripheral blood, sampled from a patient treated with proton-based radiotherapy. This clonotype originated in a woman aged 70-85 years with pancreatic cancer. The V and J genes are TRBV5-5 and TRBJ1-2; D ambiguous. For the CDR3, the DNA is TGTGCCAGCAGCCTGTGGGCAGTCGATACAACTAACTATGGCTACACCTTC. Its translation: CASSLWAVDTTNYGYTF.